This TCR beta chain was captured by sequencing in a study of response to subunit inactivated influenza vaccine. TCRdb itself ran the RT-PCR reads through MiXCR, one entry per CDR3 protein. The sample lists just under 550,000 distinct CDR3 sequences; 20% to 25% were seen once. This clonotype was seen only a few times. The same specimen was also included in a second study, on T cells expressing NK-cell markers. From that second work: Synthesis of TCR beta cDNA relied on 5'RACE template switching carrying UMIs.

The sequencing used CD4+ T cells sorted from PBMCs, collected about 12 days after vaccination. The sequence was obtained from a man between 50 and 59 years old who received an inactivated influenza vaccine.

For the CDR3, the DNA is TGTGCCAGTAGTATCGTCGGATTCACAGATACGCAGTATTTT. Protein sequence: CASSIVGFTDTQYF. The V call is TRBV19, the J call TRBJ2-3; D gene ambiguous. The CDR3 spans 14 residues. In germline, CDR1 is LNHDA, CDR2 SQIVND (reference sequence). Trimming cost V 3 bases and J 2 bases, with 9 bases left between them.